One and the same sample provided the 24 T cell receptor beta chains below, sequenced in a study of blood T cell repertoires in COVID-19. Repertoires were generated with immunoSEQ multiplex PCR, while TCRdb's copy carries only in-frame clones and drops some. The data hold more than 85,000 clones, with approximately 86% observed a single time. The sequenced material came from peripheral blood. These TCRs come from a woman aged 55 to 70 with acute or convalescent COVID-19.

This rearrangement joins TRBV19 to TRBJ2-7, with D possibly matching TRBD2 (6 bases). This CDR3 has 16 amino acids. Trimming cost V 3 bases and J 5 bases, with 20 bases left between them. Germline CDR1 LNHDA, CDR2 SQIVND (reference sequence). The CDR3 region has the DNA TGTGCCAGTAGTATCCGGCCCGGGAGTACATCCAACGAGCAGTACTTC. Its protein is CASSIRPGSTSNEQYF. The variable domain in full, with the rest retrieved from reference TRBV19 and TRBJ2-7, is DGGITQSPKYLFRKEGQNVTLSCEQNLNHDAMYWYRQDPGQGLRLIYYSQIVNDFQKGDIAEGYSVSREKKESFPLTVTSAQKNPTAFYLCASSIRPGSTSNEQYFGPGTRLTVT.

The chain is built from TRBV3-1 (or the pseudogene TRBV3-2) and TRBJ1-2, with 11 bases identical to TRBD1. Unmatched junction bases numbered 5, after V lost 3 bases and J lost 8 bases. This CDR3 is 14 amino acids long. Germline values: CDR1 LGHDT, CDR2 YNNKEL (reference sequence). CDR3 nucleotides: TGTGCCAGCAGCCAGGACAGGGGGCTTCGGGGCTACACCTTC. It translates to CASSQDRGLRGYTF.

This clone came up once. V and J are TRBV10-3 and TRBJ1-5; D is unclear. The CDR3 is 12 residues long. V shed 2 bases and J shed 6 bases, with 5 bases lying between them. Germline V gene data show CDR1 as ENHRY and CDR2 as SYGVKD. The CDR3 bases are TGTGCCATCAGTGAGAACGGTCAGCCCCAGCATTTT. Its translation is CAISENGQPQHF.

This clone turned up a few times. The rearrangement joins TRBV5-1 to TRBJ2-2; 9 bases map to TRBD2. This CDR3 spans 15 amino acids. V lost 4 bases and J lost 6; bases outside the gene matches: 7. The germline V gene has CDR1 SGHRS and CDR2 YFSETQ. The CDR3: CASSPRGGGAGELFF. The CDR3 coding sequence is TGCGCCAGCAGCCCGCGGGGGGGCGGAGCCGGGGAGCTGTTTTTT.

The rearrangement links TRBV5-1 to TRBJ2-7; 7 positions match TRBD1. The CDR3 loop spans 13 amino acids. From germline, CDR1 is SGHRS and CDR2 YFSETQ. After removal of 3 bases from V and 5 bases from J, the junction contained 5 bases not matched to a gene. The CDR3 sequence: CASSSGQWDEQYF. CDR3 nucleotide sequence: TGCGCCAGCAGCTCGGGACAGTGGGACGAGCAGTACTTC.

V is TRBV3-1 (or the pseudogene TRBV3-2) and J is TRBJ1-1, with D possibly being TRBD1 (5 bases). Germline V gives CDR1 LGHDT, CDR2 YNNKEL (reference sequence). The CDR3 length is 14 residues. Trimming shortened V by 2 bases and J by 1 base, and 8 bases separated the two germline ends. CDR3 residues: CASSQNQGNTEAFF. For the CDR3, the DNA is TGTGCCAGCAGCCAAAATCAGGGGAACACTGAAGCTTTCTTT.

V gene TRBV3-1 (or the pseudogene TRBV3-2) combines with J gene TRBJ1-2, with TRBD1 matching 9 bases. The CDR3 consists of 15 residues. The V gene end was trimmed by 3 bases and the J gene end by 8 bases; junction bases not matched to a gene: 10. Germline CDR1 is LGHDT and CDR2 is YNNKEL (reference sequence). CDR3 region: CASSQGGQGRGGYTF. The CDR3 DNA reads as TGTGCCAGCAGCCAGGGGGGACAGGGAAGGGGCGGCTACACCTTC.

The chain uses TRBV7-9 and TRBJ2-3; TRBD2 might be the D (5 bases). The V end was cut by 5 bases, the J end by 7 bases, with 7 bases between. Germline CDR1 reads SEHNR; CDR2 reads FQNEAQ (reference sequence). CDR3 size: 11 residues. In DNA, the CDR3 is TGTGCCAGCAGCCCGGGGAATACGCAGTATTTT. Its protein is CASSPGNTQYF.

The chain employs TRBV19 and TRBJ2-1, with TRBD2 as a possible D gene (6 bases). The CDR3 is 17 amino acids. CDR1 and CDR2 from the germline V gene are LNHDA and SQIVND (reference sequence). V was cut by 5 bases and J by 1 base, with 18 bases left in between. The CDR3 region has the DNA TGTGCCAGTAGTGGAGGAGGGGCACGTCTTTCCTACAATGAGCAGTTCTTC. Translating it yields CASSGGGARLSYNEQFF.

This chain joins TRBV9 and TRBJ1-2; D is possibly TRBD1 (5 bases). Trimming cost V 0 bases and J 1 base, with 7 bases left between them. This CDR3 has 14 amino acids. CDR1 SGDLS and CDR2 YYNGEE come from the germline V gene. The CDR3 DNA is TGTGCCAGCAGCGTAGGGCAGGGTAACTATGGCTACACCTTC. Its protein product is CASSVGQGNYGYTF.

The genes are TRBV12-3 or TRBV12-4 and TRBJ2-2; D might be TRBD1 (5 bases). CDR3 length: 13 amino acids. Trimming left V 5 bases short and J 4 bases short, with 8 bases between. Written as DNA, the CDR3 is TGTGCCAGCAGTACCAGGGTCACCGGGGAGCTGTTTTTT. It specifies CASSTRVTGELFF.

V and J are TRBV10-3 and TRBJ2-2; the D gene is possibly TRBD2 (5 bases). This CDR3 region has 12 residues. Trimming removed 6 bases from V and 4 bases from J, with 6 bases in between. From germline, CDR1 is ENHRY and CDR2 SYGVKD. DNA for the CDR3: TGTGCCATCAGGGACTCCACCGGGGAGCTGTTTTTT. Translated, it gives CAIRDSTGELFF.

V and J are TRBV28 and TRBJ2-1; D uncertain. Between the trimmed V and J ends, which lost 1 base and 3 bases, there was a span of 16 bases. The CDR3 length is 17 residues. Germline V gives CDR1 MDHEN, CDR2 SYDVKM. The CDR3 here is CASSLYVRVGFYNEQFF. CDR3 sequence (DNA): TGTGCCAGCAGTTTATACGTTCGGGTCGGGTTCTACAATGAGCAGTTCTTC. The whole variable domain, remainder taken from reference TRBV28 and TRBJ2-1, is DVKVTQSSRYLVKRTGEKVFLECVQDMDHENMFWYRQDPGLGLRLIYFSYDVKMKEKGDIPEGYSVSREKKERFSLILESASTNQTSMYLCASSLYVRVGFYNEQFFGPGTRLTVL.

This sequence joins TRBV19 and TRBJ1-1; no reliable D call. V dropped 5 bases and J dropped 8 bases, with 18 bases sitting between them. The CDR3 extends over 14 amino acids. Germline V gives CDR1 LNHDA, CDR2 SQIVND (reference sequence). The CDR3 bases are TGTGCCAGTAGTGCCGACTGGAGTGTTAAAGAAGCTTTCTTT. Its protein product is CASSADWSVKEAFF. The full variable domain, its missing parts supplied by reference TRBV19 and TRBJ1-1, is DGGITQSPKYLFRKEGQNVTLSCEQNLNHDAMYWYRQDPGQGLRLIYYSQIVNDFQKGDIAEGYSVSREKKESFPLTVTSAQKNPTAFYLCASSADWSVKEAFFGQGTRLTVV.

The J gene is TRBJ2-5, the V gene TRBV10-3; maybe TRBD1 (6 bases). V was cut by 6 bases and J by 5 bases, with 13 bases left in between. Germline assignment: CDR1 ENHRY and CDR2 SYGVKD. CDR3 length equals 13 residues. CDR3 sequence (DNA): TGTGCCATCAGAGACAGGTCGATTGAGACCCAGTACTTC. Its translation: CAIRDRSIETQYF.

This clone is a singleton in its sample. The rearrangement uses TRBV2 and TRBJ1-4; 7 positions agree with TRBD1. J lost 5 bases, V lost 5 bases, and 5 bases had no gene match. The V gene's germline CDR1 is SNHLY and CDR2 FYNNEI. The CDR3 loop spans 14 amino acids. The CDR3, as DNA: TGTGCCAGCAGTTCGACAGGGAGAAATGAAAAACTGTTTTTT. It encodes CASSSTGRNEKLFF.

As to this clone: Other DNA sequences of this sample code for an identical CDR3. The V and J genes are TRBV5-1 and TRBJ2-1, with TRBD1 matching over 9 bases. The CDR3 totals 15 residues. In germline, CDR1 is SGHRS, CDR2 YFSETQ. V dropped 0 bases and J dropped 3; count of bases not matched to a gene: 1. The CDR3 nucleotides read TGCGCCAGCAGCTTGGGACAGGGGGGCTACAATGAGCAGTTCTTC. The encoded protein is CASSLGQGGYNEQFF.

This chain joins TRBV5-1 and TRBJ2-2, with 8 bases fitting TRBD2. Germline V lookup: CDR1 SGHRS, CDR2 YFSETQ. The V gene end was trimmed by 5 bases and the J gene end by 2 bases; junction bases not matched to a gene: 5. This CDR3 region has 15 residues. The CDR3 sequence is CASSGLAGNTGELFF. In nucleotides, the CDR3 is TGCGCCAGCAGTGGATTAGCGGGAAACACCGGGGAGCTGTTTTTT.

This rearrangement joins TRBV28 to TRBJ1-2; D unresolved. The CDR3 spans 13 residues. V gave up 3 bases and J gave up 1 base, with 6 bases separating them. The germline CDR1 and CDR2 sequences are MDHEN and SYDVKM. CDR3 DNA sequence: TGTGCCAGCAGTTTGATCGGTAACTATGGCTACACCTTC. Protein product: CASSLIGNYGYTF.

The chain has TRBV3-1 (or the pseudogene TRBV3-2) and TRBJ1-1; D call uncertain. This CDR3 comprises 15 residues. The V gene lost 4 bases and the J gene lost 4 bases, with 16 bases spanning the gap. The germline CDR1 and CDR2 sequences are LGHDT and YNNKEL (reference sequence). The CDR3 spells CASSLKSPPSTEAFF. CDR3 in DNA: TGTGCCAGCAGCCTCAAGAGCCCCCCCTCCACTGAAGCTTTCTTT.

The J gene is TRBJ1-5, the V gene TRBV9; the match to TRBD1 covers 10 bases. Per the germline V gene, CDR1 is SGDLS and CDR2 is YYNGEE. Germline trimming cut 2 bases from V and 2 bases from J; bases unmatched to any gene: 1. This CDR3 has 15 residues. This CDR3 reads CASSVGTGGNQPQHF. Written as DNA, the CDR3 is TGTGCCAGCAGCGTTGGGACAGGGGGCAATCAGCCCCAGCATTTT. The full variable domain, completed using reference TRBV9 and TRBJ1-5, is DSGVTQTPKHLITATGQRVTLRCSPRSGDLSVYWYQQSLDQGLQFLIQYYNGEERAKGNILERFSAQQFPDLHSELNLSSLELGDSALYFCASSVGTGGNQPQHFGDGTRLSIL.

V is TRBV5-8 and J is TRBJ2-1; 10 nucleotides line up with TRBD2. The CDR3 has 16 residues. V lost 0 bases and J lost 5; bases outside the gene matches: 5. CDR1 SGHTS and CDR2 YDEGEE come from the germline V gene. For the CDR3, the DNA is TGTGCCAGCAGCTTGGTCGGGCTAGCGGGAGACAATGAGCAGTTCTTC. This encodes CASSLVGLAGDNEQFF.

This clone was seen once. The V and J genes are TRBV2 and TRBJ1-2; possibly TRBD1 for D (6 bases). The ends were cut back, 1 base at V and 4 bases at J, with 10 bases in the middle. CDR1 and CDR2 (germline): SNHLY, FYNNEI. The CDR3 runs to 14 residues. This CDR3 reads CASSEGQALYGYTF. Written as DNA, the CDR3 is TGTGCCAGCAGTGAAGGACAGGCCCTCTATGGCTACACCTTC.

The DNA of the CDR3 is TGTGCCGGGGGACAGGCGGTCTATGGCTACACCTTC. Amino acids: CAGGQAVYGYTF. This chain uses TRBV28 with TRBJ1-2, with 8 positions matching TRBD1. The germline CDR1 and CDR2 sequences are MDHEN and SYDVKM. V trimming: 11 bases; J trimming: 4 bases; junction bases outside the gene matches: 6. The CDR3 has 12 residues.